The 21 T cell receptor beta chains in this list originate from one sample, sequenced in a study of blood T cell repertoires in COVID-19. Here immunoSEQ multiplex PCR was the method, and the copy in TCRdb shows in-frame clones only, minus some. This table has under 15,000 clones, roughly 84% appearing once. Sequencing used peripheral blood. These receptor sequences come from a human donor in a cohort sampled during active COVID-19.

The V call is TRBV2, the J call TRBJ1-1; possible D gene TRBD1, 6 bases. V was trimmed by 2 bases and J by 3 bases, leaving 16 bases between them. The CDR3 totals 16 residues. Germline V gene lookup returns CDR1 SNHLY and CDR2 FYNNEI. The CDR3 DNA follows: TGTGCCAGCAGTGAAAGATGGTCAGGGGTGGACACTGAAGCTTTCTTT. It specifies CASSERWSGVDTEAFF.

The rearrangement joins TRBV1 to TRBJ1-2. TRBV1 is deemed a pseudogene. The CDR3 has 16 residues. In DNA, the CDR3 is TGCACCAGCAGCCCGTTGAGGTGGGGAGCCAACTATGGCTACACCTTC. It codes for CTSSPLRWGANYGYTF.

The CDR3 loop reads CATSDFAGELFF. CDR3 coding DNA: TGTGCCACCAGTGACTTCGCCGGGGAGCTGTTTTTT. The chain links TRBV24-1 to TRBJ2-2; D not certain. This CDR3 has 12 amino acids. V gave up 4 bases and J gave up 6 bases, with 5 bases separating them. CDR1 KGHDR and CDR2 SFDVKD come from the germline V gene.

The V gene is TRBV5-1, the J gene TRBJ2-3; D is perhaps TRBD1 (5 bases). Per the germline V gene, CDR1 is SGHRS and CDR2 is YFSETQ. The CDR3 contains 12 residues. The V and J ends lost 6 bases and 0 bases respectively, with 5 bases between them. Here the CDR3 reads CASTGSTDTQYF. The CDR3 DNA sequence: TGCGCCAGCACAGGGAGCACAGATACGCAGTATTTT.

CDR3 in DNA: TGTGCCAGCAGCTTGGGACTAGCGGGGAGCACAGATACGCAGTATTTT. The encoded protein is CASSLGLAGSTDTQYF. The chain recombines TRBV11-3 with TRBJ2-3; 13 positions agree with TRBD2. The CDR3 is 16 amino acids. Trimming at V came to 3 bases and at J to 0 bases, leaving 0 bases not matched to a gene. Germline V gives CDR1 SGHNT, CDR2 YENEEA.

V is TRBV6-5 and J is TRBJ2-7, with 7 nucleotides matching TRBD1. V shed 2 bases and J 3 bases; nucleotides not matched to a gene: 4. The CDR3 extends over 14 amino acids. In germline, CDR1 is MNHEY, CDR2 SVGAGI. The CDR3 here is CASSYQTGHYEQYF. CDR3 bases: TGTGCCAGCAGTTACCAGACAGGGCACTACGAGCAGTACTTC.

The chain links TRBV4-3 to TRBJ2-2; 11 bases fit TRBD2. Germline CDR1 reads LGHNA; CDR2 reads YSLEER. V gave up 1 base and J gave up 9 bases; unmatched junction bases: 7. CDR3 length equals 16 residues. The CDR3 DNA is TGCGCCAGCAGCCAAGTGTTGACTAGCGGGGCTAGGGAGCTGTTTTTT. Translation gives CASSQVLTSGARELFF.

The chain combines TRBV15 with TRBJ1-6, with D perhaps matching TRBD1 (5 bases). Germline CDR1 reads LNHNV; CDR2 reads YYDKDF (reference sequence). This CDR3 spans 14 amino acids. Trimming removed 7 bases from V and 8 bases from J, with 15 bases in between. The CDR3 DNA reads as TGTGCCACCACGAAAAACGCGGGGGATTCACCCCTCCACTTT. Translated: CATTKNAGDSPLHF.

This chain links TRBV12-3 or TRBV12-4 with TRBJ2-7, with TRBD2 matching 8 bases. The CDR3 sequence is 12 residues long. V lost 9 bases to trimming and J lost 6 bases; unmatched junction nucleotides: 7. The CDR3 region is CASGAGGIEQYF. DNA of the CDR3: TGTGCCAGTGGGGCGGGGGGTATCGAGCAGTACTTC.

The genes are TRBV5-1 and TRBJ1-3; 7 nucleotides line up with TRBD1. The V gene end was trimmed by 0 bases and the J gene end by 4 bases; junction bases not matched to a gene: 16. The CDR3 has 19 amino acids. The V gene's germline CDR1 is SGHRS and CDR2 YFSETQ. CDR3 coding DNA: TGCGCCAGCAGCTTGGGTCGATTAGATCCCGACAGGGTCGGAAACACCATATATTTT. Protein: CASSLGRLDPDRVGNTIYF.

This clone was counted only a few times. V gene TRBV7-8 combines with J gene TRBJ1-4; 7 bases are shared with TRBD1. CDR1 SGHVS and CDR2 FQNEAQ come from the germline V gene. With V trimmed by 7 bases and J by 4 bases, 6 bases remained unmatched. There are 14 residues in the CDR3. The CDR3 is CASTAGTVNEKLFF. Written as DNA, the CDR3 is TGTGCCAGCACCGCCGGGACAGTTAATGAAAAACTGTTTTTT.

V is TRBV19 and J is TRBJ2-3; D not certain. The ends were cut back, 4 bases at V and 2 bases at J, with 10 bases in the middle. The CDR3 extends over 14 amino acids. The germline V gene has CDR1 LNHDA and CDR2 SQIVND (reference sequence). The CDR3 DNA is TGTGCCAGTAGTAACAGTTACCTCACAGATACGCAGTATTTT. Its protein product is CASSNSYLTDTQYF.

This chain links TRBV11-3 with TRBJ2-1; TRBD1 matches at 7 bases. V dropped 4 bases and J dropped 9; count of bases not matched to a gene: 9. The CDR3 contains 14 residues. Germline V gene sequence: CDR1 SGHNT, CDR2 YENEEA. The CDR3 coding sequence is TGTGCCAGCAGCTCCCGGGACAGTATCCTTGAGCAGTTCTTC. It specifies CASSSRDSILEQFF.

This clone showed up just a few times. CDR3 bases: TGTGCCAGCTGGCTGCGAGGCTCCTACGAGCAGTACTTC. The encoded protein is CASWLRGSYEQYF. The chain carries TRBV5-6 and TRBJ2-7; no reliable D call. Between the trimmed V and J ends, which lost 7 bases and 0 bases, there was a span of 11 bases. Germline V gives CDR1 SGHDT, CDR2 YYEEEE. The CDR3 has 13 amino acids.

V and J are TRBV6-5 and TRBJ2-5, with D perhaps matching TRBD1 (8 bases). V was pared by 5 bases and J by 5 bases, with 15 bases between. CDR3 length equals 14 residues. Germline V gives CDR1 MNHEY, CDR2 SVGAGI. The CDR3 loop is CASSPYRGGETQYF. In nucleotides, the CDR3 is TGTGCCAGCAGTCCCTACAGGGGGGGGGAGACCCAGTACTTC.

The chain combines TRBV6-2 or TRBV6-3 with TRBJ1-6; 7 bases line up with TRBD1. V lost 0 bases and J lost 7; bases outside the gene matches: 3. The CDR3 length is 15 residues. Germline loops: CDR1 MNHEY, CDR2 SVGEGT. CDR3 loop: CASSYSPGGNSPLHF. DNA of the CDR3: TGTGCCAGCAGTTACTCGCCAGGGGGGAATTCACCCCTCCACTTT.

The chain uses TRBV4-1 and TRBJ2-7; a weak D match, TRBD2 (6 bases). Trimming left V 0 bases short and J 2 bases short, with 20 bases between. Germline CDR1 is MGHRA and CDR2 is YSYEKL. The CDR3 totals 18 residues. The CDR3 coding sequence is TGCGCCAGCAGCCAAGAGGGGGGAGAGGGGACCTTACCCTACGAGCAGTACTTC. The encoded protein is CASSQEGGEGTLPYEQYF.

The chain is built from TRBV10-3 and TRBJ2-7; weak D call: TRBD2 (8 bases). Germline V CDR1 and CDR2: ENHRY, SYGVKD. The CDR3 extends over 15 amino acids. Trimming left V 6 bases short and J 1 base short, with 16 bases between. CDR3 in DNA: TGTGCCATCAGGGACAGGACTAGCCCATCCTACGAGCAGTACTTC. Residues: CAIRDRTSPSYEQYF.

The V call is TRBV4-3, the J call TRBJ1-1; a possible D gene is TRBD1 (6 bases). The germline CDR1 and CDR2 sequences are LGHNA and YSLEER. This CDR3 is 16 amino acids long. V lost 3 bases and J 1 base, leaving 15 bases between the germline ends. The CDR3 DNA sequence: TGCGCCAGCAGCCAGTACCGACAGGTCACGAACACTGAAGCTTTCTTT. It encodes CASSQYRQVTNTEAFF.

The chain uses TRBV11-3 and TRBJ2-5; perhaps TRBD2 as D (6 bases). V was shortened by 6 bases and J by 5 bases, with 22 bases between the two germline ends. Germline V gene data show CDR1 as SGHNT and CDR2 as YENEEA. The CDR3 has 16 residues. CDR3 sequence reads: CASSYTGRVSGETQYF. For the CDR3, the DNA is TGTGCCAGCAGTTATACCGGCAGGGTAAGCGGGGAGACCCAGTACTTC.

The genes are TRBV19 and TRBJ2-4; 7 positions match TRBD1. From germline, CDR1 is LNHDA and CDR2 SQIVND (reference sequence). V lost 3 bases, J lost 10 bases, and 9 bases stayed unmatched. The CDR3 loop spans 14 amino acids. The CDR3 is CASSIRDSPIIQYF. DNA for the CDR3: TGTGCCAGTAGTATCCGGGACAGTCCAATTATTCAGTACTTC.